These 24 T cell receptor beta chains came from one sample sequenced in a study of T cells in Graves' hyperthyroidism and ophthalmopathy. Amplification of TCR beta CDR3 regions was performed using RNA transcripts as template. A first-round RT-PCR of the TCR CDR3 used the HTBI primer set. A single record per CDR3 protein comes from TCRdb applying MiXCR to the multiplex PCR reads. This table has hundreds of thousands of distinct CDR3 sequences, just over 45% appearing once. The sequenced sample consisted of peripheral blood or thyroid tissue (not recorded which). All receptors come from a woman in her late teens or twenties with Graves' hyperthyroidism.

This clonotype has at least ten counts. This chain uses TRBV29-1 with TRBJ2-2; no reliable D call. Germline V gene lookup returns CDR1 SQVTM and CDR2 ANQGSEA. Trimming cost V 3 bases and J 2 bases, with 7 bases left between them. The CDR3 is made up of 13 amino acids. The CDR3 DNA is TGCAGCGTTGAGGCAGGAAACACCGGGGAGCTGTTTTTT. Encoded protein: CSVEAGNTGELFF.

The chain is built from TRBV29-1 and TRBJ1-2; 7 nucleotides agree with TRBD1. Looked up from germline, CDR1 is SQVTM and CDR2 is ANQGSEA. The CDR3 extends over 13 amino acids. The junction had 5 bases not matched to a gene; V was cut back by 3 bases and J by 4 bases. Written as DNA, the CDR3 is TGCAGCGTTGAGGTACAGGGGCCCTATGGCTACACCTTC. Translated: CSVEVQGPYGYTF.

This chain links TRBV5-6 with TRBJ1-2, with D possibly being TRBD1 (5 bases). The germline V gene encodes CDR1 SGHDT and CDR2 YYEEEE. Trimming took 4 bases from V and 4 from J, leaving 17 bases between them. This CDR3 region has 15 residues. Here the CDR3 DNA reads TGTGCCAGCAGCCGGGGGTCCTCTGCCCCCTATGGCTACACCTTC. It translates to CASSRGSSAPYGYTF.

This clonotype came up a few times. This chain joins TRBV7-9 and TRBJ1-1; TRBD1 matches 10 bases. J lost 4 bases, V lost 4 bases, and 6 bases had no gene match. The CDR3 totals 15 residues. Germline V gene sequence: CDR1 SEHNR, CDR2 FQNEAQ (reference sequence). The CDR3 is CASSSDRGLGTEAFF. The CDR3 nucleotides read TGTGCCAGCAGCTCCGACAGGGGGCTCGGCACTGAAGCTTTCTTT.

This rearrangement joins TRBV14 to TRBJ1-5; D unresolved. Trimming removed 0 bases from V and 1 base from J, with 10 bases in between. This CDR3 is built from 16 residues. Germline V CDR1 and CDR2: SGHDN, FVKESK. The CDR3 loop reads CASSQERGLSNQPQHF. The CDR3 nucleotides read TGTGCCAGCAGCCAAGAACGAGGACTAAGCAATCAGCCCCAGCATTTT.

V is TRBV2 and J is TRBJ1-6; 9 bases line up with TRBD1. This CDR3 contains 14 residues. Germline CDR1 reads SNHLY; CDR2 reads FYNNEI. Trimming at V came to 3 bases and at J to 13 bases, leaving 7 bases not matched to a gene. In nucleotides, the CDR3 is TGTGCCAGCAGTGATAGACAGGGGGGATCCCCCCTCCACTTT. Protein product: CASSDRQGGSPLHF. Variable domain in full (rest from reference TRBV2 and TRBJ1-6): EPEVTQTPSHQVTQMGQEVILRCVPISNHLYFYWYRQILGQKVEFLVSFYNNEISEKSEIFDDQFSVERPDGSNFTLKIRSTKLEDSAMYFCASSDRQGGSPLHFGNGTRLTVT.

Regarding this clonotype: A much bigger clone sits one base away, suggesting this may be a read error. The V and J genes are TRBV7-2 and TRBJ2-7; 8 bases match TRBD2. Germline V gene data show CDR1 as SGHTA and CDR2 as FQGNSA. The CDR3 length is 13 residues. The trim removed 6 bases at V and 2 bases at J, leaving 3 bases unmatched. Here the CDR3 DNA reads TGTGCCAGCAGGACTAGCGAAACCTACGAGCAGTACTTC. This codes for CASRTSETYEQYF.

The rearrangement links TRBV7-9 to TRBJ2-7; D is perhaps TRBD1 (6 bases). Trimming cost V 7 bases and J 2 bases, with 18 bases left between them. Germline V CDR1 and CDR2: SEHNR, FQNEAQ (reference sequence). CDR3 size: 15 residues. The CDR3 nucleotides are TGTGCCAGCATTCTAACCGGGGCAGGGGCCTACGAGCAGTACTTC. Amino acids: CASILTGAGAYEQYF. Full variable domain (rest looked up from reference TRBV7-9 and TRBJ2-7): DTGVSQNPRHKITKRGQNVTFRCDPISEHNRLYWYRQTLGQGPEFLTYFQNEAQLEKSRLLSDRFSAERPKGSFSTLEIQRTEQGDSAMYLCASILTGAGAYEQYFGPGTRLTVT.

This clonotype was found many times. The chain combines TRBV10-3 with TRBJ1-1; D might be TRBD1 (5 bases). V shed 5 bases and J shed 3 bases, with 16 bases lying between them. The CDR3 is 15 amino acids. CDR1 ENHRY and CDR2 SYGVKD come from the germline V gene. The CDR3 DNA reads TGTGCCATCAGTAACCTCTGGGGGGTGGACACTGAAGCTTTCTTT. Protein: CAISNLWGVDTEAFF.

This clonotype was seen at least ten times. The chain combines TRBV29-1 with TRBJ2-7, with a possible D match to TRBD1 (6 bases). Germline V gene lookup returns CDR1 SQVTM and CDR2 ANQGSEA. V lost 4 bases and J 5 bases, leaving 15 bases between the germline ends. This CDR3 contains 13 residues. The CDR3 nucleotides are TGCAGCGTTGGTGTACAGGGATGGGACGAGCAGTACTTC. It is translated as CSVGVQGWDEQYF.

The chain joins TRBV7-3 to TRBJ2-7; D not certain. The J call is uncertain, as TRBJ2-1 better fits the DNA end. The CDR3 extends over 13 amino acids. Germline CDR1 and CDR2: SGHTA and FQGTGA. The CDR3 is CASSYTVGNEQFF. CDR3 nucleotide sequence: TGTGCCAGCAGCTATACAGTCGGGAATGAGCAGTTCTTC.

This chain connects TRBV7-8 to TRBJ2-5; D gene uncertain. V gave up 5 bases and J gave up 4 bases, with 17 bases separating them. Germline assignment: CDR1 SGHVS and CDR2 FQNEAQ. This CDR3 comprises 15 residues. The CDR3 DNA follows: TGTGCCAGCAGCGTATTGCTCGGCGTCGGAGAGACCCAGTACTTC. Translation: CASSVLLGVGETQYF.

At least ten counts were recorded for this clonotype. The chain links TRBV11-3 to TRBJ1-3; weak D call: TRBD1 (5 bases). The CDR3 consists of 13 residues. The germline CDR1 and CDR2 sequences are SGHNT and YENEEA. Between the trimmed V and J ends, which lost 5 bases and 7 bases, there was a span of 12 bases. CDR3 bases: TGTGCCAGCAGCACCCAGGGATTCAACACCATATATTTT. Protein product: CASSTQGFNTIYF.

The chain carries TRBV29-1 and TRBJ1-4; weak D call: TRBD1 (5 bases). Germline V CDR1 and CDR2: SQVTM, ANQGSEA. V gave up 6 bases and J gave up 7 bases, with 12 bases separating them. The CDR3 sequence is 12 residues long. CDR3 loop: CSVPGRGEKLFF. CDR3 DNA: TGCAGCGTGCCGGGACGGGGTGAAAAACTGTTTTTT.

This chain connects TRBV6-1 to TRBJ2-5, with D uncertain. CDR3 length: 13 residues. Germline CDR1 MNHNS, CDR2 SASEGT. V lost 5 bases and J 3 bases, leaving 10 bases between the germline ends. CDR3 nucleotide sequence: TGTGCCAGCAGTCCTCGAAAGGAAGAGACCCAGTACTTC. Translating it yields CASSPRKEETQYF.

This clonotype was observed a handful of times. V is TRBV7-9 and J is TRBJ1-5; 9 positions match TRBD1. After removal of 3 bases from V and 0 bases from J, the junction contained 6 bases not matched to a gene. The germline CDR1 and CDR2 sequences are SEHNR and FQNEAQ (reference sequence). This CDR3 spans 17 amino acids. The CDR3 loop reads CASSLDRGYDSNQPQHF. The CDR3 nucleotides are TGTGCCAGCAGCTTGGACAGGGGCTATGATAGCAATCAGCCCCAGCATTTT.

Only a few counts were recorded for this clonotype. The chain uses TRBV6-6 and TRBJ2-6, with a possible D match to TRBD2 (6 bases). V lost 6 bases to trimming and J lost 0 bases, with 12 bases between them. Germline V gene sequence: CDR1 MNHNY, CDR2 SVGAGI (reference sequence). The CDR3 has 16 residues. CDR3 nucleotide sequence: TGTGCCAGCAGAGAGGGACTGTCCTCTGGGGCCAACGTCCTGACTTTC. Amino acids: CASREGLSSGANVLTF.

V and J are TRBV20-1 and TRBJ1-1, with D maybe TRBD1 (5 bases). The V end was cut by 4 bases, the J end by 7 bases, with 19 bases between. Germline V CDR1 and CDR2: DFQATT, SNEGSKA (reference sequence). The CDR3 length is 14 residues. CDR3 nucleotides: TGCAGTGCTACCCGCGCGGCGGAGGGGTTTGAAGCTTTCTTT. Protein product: CSATRAAEGFEAFF.

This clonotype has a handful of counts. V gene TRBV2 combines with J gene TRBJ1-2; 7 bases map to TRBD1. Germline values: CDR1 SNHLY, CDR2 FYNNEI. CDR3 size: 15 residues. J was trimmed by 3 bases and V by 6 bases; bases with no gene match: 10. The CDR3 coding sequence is TGTGCCAGCAGAGTTACAGGGGTTCTGGACTATGGCTACACCTTC. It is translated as CASRVTGVLDYGYTF. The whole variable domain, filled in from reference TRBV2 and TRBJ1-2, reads EPEVTQTPSHQVTQMGQEVILRCVPISNHLYFYWYRQILGQKVEFLVSFYNNEISEKSEIFDDQFSVERPDGSNFTLKIRSTKLEDSAMYFCASRVTGVLDYGYTFGSGTRLTVV.

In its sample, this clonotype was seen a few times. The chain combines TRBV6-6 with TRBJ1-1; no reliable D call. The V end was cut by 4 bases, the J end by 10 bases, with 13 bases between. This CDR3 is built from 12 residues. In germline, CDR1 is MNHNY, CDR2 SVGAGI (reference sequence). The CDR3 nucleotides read TGTGCCAGCAGTTTCCGACAAATCCGAGCTTTCTTT. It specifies CASSFRQIRAFF.

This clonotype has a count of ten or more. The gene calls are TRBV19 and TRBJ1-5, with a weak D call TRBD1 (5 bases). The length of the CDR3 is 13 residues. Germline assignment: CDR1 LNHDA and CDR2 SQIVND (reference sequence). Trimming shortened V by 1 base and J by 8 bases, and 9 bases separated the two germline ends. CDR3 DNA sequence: TGTGCCAGTAGTATAGCAGGGAGAAAGCCCCAGCATTTT. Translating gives CASSIAGRKPQHF.

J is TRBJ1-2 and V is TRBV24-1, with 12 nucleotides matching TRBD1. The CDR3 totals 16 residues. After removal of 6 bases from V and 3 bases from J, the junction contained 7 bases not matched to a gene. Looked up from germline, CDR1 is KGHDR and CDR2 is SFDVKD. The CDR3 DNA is TGTGCCACCAGTCCCCGGGACAGGGGGCTCGACTATGGCTACACCTTC. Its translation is CATSPRDRGLDYGYTF.

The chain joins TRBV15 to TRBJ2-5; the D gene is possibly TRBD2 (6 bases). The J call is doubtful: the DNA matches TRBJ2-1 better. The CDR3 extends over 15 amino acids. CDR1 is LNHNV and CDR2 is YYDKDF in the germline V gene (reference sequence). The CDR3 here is CATSAQLAVYNEQFF. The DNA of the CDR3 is TGTGCCACCAGCGCTCAATTAGCGGTGTACAATGAGCAGTTCTTC.

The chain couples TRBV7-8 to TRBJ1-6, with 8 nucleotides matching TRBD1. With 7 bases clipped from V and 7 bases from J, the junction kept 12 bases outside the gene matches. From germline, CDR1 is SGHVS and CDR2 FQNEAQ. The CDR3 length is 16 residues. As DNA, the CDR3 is TGTGCCAGCACCCCTCTGGGACAGGTGATCAATTCACCCCTCCACTTT. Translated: CASTPLGQVINSPLHF. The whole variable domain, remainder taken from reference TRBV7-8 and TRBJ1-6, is GAGVSQSPRYKVAKRGQDVALRCDPISGHVSLFWYQQALGQGPEFLTYFQNEAQLDKSGLPSDRFFAERPEGSVSTLKIQRTQQEDSAVYLCASTPLGQVINSPLHFGNGTRLTVT.